This T cell receptor beta chain was recorded in a study of a mutant IDH1 vaccine in newly diagnosed glioma. Study-wide background: During weeks 1, 3, 5, 7, 11, 15, 19 and 23, patients received eight vaccinations. Most had both radiotherapy and temozolomide beforehand; others had only one. Sex distribution of treated patients was approximately 60% male and roughly 38% female; mean age was around 40 years.

Germline V lookup: CDR1 LNHDA, CDR2 SQIVND (reference sequence). This CDR3 is built from 19 residues. Trimming removed 4 bases at V and 0 bases at J, with 22 bases between. The time point here: week 11, during vaccination. In the vaccine, a single dose held 300 ug of the mutant IDH1 20-mer peptide, along with topical imiquimod. The astrocytomas were IDH1-mutant, ATRX-negative, and WHO grade 3 or 4. Sequenced by immunoSEQ multiplex PCR; TCRdb stores in-frame clones only, minus some. Of under 150,000 clones in the sample, around 77% were seen once. Comments on this clone: What it recognizes is unknown.

Sample: PBMCs, taken from a glioma patient whose treatment included an IDH1 peptide vaccine. The rearrangement links TRBV19 to TRBJ1-5, with no clear D. The origin of this receptor is a middle-aged man with glioma. The CDR3 reads CASSTTKEGGKISNQPQHF. The CDR3 nucleotides read TGTGCCAGTAGTACGACGAAAGAGGGAGGGAAAATTAGCAATCAGCCCCAGCATTTT.